The source of this T cell receptor (beta chain) is a study of shared clonotypes between healthy human individuals. CD8 cells regarded as naive lacked CD45RO, were positively chosen for CCR7, and omitted terminally differentiated effector memory CD45RA+ cells. Comment on this clone: Its specificity is unknown.

The table came from immunoSEQ multiplex PCR; TCRdb's copy has only in-frame clones and leaves some out. The sample has about 2 million clones, roughly 94% seen once; the top ten hold around 1.2%. Regarding the study as a whole: Specimens sampled were limited to blood, with tissue repertoires likely differing.

V lost 1 base and J 0 bases, leaving 11 bases between the germline ends. The CDR3 has 15 residues. Looked up from germline, CDR1 is SGHTS and CDR2 is YDEGEE. Sequences were obtained from naive CD8+ T cells sorted from blood. The chain carries TRBV5-8 and TRBJ2-7; possible D gene TRBD2, 6 bases. This receptor was taken from a man younger than 35 in good health. The CDR3 DNA reads as TGTGCCAGCAGCTTGTTATCCGGGAGCTCCTACGAGCAGTACTTC. Translated, it gives CASSLLSGSSYEQYF.